The T cell receptor beta chain described here comes from a study of T-cell memory formation after mild COVID-19. From germline, CDR1 is SGHTA and CDR2 FQGNSA. V lost 2 bases and J lost 3, with 8 bases in between. The CDR3 is made up of 14 amino acids. MiXCR was run by TCRdb on the 5' RACE reads, yielding one entry per CDR3 protein. The profile shows 250,000 to 350,000 distinct CDR3 sequences, about 13% of them singletons. This clonotype was counted a few times. This chain uses TRBV7-2 with TRBJ2-1; D perhaps matches TRBD2 (5 bases). This receptor was obtained from a man younger than 35 who had mild COVID-19 (a few samples of this study predate the infection). Cell type and time point are not known. The sample consisted of PBMCs or a T cell subset sorted from them (not recorded which). This CDR3 is CASSLHGVYNEQFF. DNA of the CDR3: TGTGCCAGCAGCTTACACGGGGTCTACAATGAGCAGTTCTTC.